This TCR beta chain was recovered during a study of T cell responses to AZD1222 COVID-19 vaccine. Study conclusions and caveats: Spike-specific TCR breadth and depth both grew after two AZD1222 doses.

Concerning this clone: Its specificity is not known.

Assay: immunoSEQ multiplex PCR; the TCRdb copy retains only in-frame clones and omits some. The table includes 250,000 to 300,000 clones, approximately 94% detected once. Trimming cost V 5 bases and J 5 bases, with 15 bases left between them. CDR3 length: 15 amino acids. CDR1 is MDHEN and CDR2 is SYDVKM in the germline V gene. The specimen was peripheral blood, collected 28 days after the second AZD1222 dose. The TCR was taken from an adult who received the AZD1222 COVID-19 vaccine. J is TRBJ2-2 and V is TRBV28; the D gene is possibly TRBD1 (5 bases). In nucleotides, the CDR3 is TGTGCCAGCAGTACCCAGGGATATAGGACCGGGGAGCTGTTTTTT. It encodes CASSTQGYRTGELFF.